Listed below are T cell receptor beta chains from one sample, sequenced in a study of early T cells in non-severe SARS-CoV-2 infection. TCRdb passed the 5' RACE reads through MiXCR, listing each CDR3 protein once. The profile shows about 66,000 distinct CDR3 sequences, 13% of them singletons. Sequencing was carried out using whole blood. The receptors were gathered from an adult who was a healthcare worker with PCR-confirmed SARS-CoV-2 infection or an uninfected control (not recorded which). The CDR3 runs from the conserved cysteine through the conserved F or W. The D gene is left open where the match is weak. The size entry is marked missing in some rows and otherwise reads once, few, many or a size class.

d_gene: TRBD2; len: 15; j_gene: TRBJ2-7; abundance: few; v_gene: TRBV28; CDR3nt: TGTGCCAGCAGTTCCCTGGGGGGGACCACCTACGAGCAGTACTTC; CDR3aa: CASSSLGGTTYEQYF
d_gene: NA; len: 15; j_gene: TRBJ2-2; abundance: NA; v_gene: TRBV20-1; CDR3nt: TGCAGTGCTAGGATAGCGGCCCTATCCCCCGGGGAGCTGTTTTTT; CDR3aa: CSARIAALSPGELFF
d_gene: NA; len: 11; j_gene: TRBJ2-7; abundance: NA; v_gene: TRBV28; CDR3nt: TGTGCCAGCGGACCGTATTACGAGCAGTACTTC; CDR3aa: CASGPYYEQYF
d_gene: TRBD2; len: 14; j_gene: TRBJ2-1; abundance: few; v_gene: TRBV6-5; CDR3nt: TGTGCCAGCAGTTACGGGACTAGATCGGATGAGCAGTTCTTC; CDR3aa: CASSYGTRSDEQFF
d_gene: NA; len: 12; j_gene: TRBJ2-3; abundance: few; v_gene: TRBV20-1; CDR3nt: TGCAGTGAGGACTTGGGGACAGATACGCAGTATTTT; CDR3aa: CSEDLGTDTQYF
d_gene: TRBD1; len: 14; j_gene: TRBJ2-2; abundance: many; v_gene: TRBV20-1; CDR3nt: TGCAGTGCTGCAGGGGGCCTGAACACCGGGGAGCTGTTTTTT; CDR3aa: CSAAGGLNTGELFF
d_gene: NA; len: 12; j_gene: TRBJ2-3; abundance: few; v_gene: TRBV3-1; CDR3nt: TGTGCCAGCAGCCAAGATAGGCAGTCGCAGTATTTT; CDR3aa: CASSQDRQSQYF
d_gene: NA; len: 16; j_gene: TRBJ2-4; abundance: many; v_gene: TRBV4-2; CDR3nt: TGTGCCAGCAGCCAAGAGCGACGGCTAGCCAAAAACATTCAGTACTTC; CDR3aa: CASSQERRLAKNIQYF
d_gene: TRBD2; len: 15; j_gene: TRBJ2-3; abundance: NA; v_gene: TRBV7-9; CDR3nt: TGTGCCAGCAGTTCTAGCGGGAGAGACTTAGATACGCAGTATTTT; CDR3aa: CASSSSGRDLDTQYF
d_gene: TRBD1; len: 16; j_gene: TRBJ1-2; abundance: medium-sized; v_gene: TRBV20-1; CDR3nt: TGCAGTGCTATCCCCGGGGCAGGGGGTGACGGCTATGGCTACACCTTC; CDR3aa: CSAIPGAGGDGYGYTF
d_gene: NA; len: 14; j_gene: TRBJ2-2; abundance: many; v_gene: TRBV7-9; CDR3nt: TGTGCCAGCAGCTTGGATAGGAACACCGGGGAGCTGTTTTTT; CDR3aa: CASSLDRNTGELFF
d_gene: TRBD2; len: 15; j_gene: TRBJ2-5; abundance: many; v_gene: TRBV11-2; CDR3nt: TGTGCCAGCAGCTCGACTAGCGGGAGAACGGAGACCCAGTACTTC; CDR3aa: CASSSTSGRTETQYF
d_gene: NA; len: 11; j_gene: TRBJ1-3; abundance: many; v_gene: TRBV10-3; CDR3nt: TGTGCCATCAGCCAGTTAGACACCATATATTTT; CDR3aa: CAISQLDTIYF
d_gene: TRBD2; len: 15; j_gene: TRBJ2-1; abundance: NA; v_gene: TRBV27; CDR3nt: TGTGCCAGCAGTTCTCGGACTAGCGAGGGCAATGAGCAGTTCTTC; CDR3aa: CASSSRTSEGNEQFF
d_gene: NA; len: 14; j_gene: TRBJ2-2; abundance: NA; v_gene: TRBV30; CDR3nt: TGTGCCTGGACCCCCGGTTCTTACACCGGGGAGCTGTTTTTT; CDR3aa: CAWTPGSYTGELFF
d_gene: TRBD2; len: 12; j_gene: TRBJ2-5; abundance: NA; v_gene: TRBV29-1; CDR3nt: TGCAGCGCCACTAGCGGGGGAGAGACCCAGTACTTC; CDR3aa: CSATSGGETQYF
d_gene: TRBD1; len: 16; j_gene: TRBJ2-1; abundance: few; v_gene: TRBV7-2; CDR3nt: TGTGCCAGCAGCATCCAGGACAGGGGCTCCTACAATGAGCAGTTCTTC; CDR3aa: CASSIQDRGSYNEQFF
d_gene: NA; len: 16; j_gene: TRBJ1-1; abundance: many; v_gene: TRBV11-2; CDR3nt: TGTGCCAGCAGCTTAACTTGGGGCCACAAGAACACTGAAGCTTTCTTT; CDR3aa: CASSLTWGHKNTEAFF
d_gene: TRBD2; len: 13; j_gene: TRBJ2-1; abundance: many; v_gene: TRBV10-3; CDR3nt: TGTGCCATCAGCTCCGGGACTATCAATGAGCAGTTCTTC; CDR3aa: CAISSGTINEQFF
d_gene: NA; len: 15; j_gene: TRBJ2-5; abundance: few; v_gene: TRBV20-1; CDR3nt: TGCAGTGCTAGAGACGGGACCGGGACGGAAGAGACCCAGTACTTC; CDR3aa: CSARDGTGTEETQYF
d_gene: TRBD1; len: 15; j_gene: TRBJ2-2; abundance: NA; v_gene: TRBV12-3/TRBV12-4; CDR3nt: TGTGCCAGCAGATACCGGGACAGGGGCACCGGGGAGCTGTTTTTT; CDR3aa: CASRYRDRGTGELFF
d_gene: NA; len: 17; j_gene: TRBJ1-3; abundance: NA; v_gene: TRBV7-2; CDR3nt: TGTGCCAGCAGCTTAGCCCACCGGGGGAGAACTGGAAACACCATATATTTT; CDR3aa: CASSLAHRGRTGNTIYF
d_gene: NA; len: 11; j_gene: TRBJ1-1; abundance: few; v_gene: TRBV20-1; CDR3nt: TGCAGTGCTAGGGACGTCGCTGCAGCTTTCTTT; CDR3aa: CSARDVAAAFF
d_gene: TRBD1; len: 17; j_gene: TRBJ2-3; abundance: few; v_gene: TRBV6-2/TRBV6-3; CDR3nt: TGTGCCAGCAGTTACTGTTGGGACAGGGAGAGCACAGATACGCAGTATTTT; CDR3aa: CASSYCWDRESTDTQYF
d_gene: NA; len: 15; j_gene: TRBJ2-7; abundance: few; v_gene: TRBV7-8; CDR3nt: TGTGCCAGCAGCTTAGCCGCTAGCAGGGCCTACGAGCAGTACTTC; CDR3aa: CASSLAASRAYEQYF
d_gene: TRBD1; len: 12; j_gene: TRBJ2-7; abundance: many; v_gene: TRBV10-3; CDR3nt: TGTGCCATCACCACGGGGGACAGGCAGCAGTACTTC; CDR3aa: CAITTGDRQQYF
d_gene: TRBD2; len: 16; j_gene: TRBJ2-3; abundance: few; v_gene: TRBV20-1; CDR3nt: TGCAGTGCTAGTAATCGGTTGCGGGAGAGCACAGATACGCAGTATTTT; CDR3aa: CSASNRLRESTDTQYF
d_gene: NA; len: 14; j_gene: TRBJ1-1; abundance: many; v_gene: TRBV6-4; CDR3nt: TGTGCCAGCAGCGTTGACAGGCAGAACACTGAAGCTTTCTTT; CDR3aa: CASSVDRQNTEAFF
d_gene: NA; len: 12; j_gene: TRBJ2-1; abundance: few; v_gene: TRBV29-1; CDR3nt: TGCAGCGTTGATTACACGTTCAATGAGCAGTTCTTC; CDR3aa: CSVDYTFNEQFF
d_gene: TRBD1; len: 11; j_gene: TRBJ1-6; abundance: NA; v_gene: TRBV7-2; CDR3nt: TGTGCCAGCACCACAGGGGGAAACCTCCACTTT; CDR3aa: CASTTGGNLHF
d_gene: NA; len: 12; j_gene: TRBJ2-7; abundance: NA; v_gene: TRBV28; CDR3nt: TGTGCCAGCAGCGACTTGACCGACGAGCAGTACTTC; CDR3aa: CASSDLTDEQYF
d_gene: NA; len: 14; j_gene: TRBJ2-6; abundance: NA; v_gene: TRBV28; CDR3nt: TGTGCCAGCAGGGGTCCATCTGGGGCCAACGTCCTGACTTTC; CDR3aa: CASRGPSGANVLTF
d_gene: NA; len: 13; j_gene: TRBJ2-3; abundance: few; v_gene: TRBV29-1; CDR3nt: TGCAGCGTTGATGGGGCCCGCACAGATACGCAGTATTTT; CDR3aa: CSVDGARTDTQYF
d_gene: NA; len: 15; j_gene: TRBJ2-1; abundance: few; v_gene: TRBV18; CDR3nt: TGTGCCAGCTCGCAGGGGGGTTGGCCCCCCAATGAGCAGTTCTTC; CDR3aa: CASSQGGWPPNEQFF
d_gene: NA; len: 14; j_gene: TRBJ2-6; abundance: NA; v_gene: TRBV19; CDR3nt: TGTGCCAGTAGAAGGGGGAATGGGGCCAACGTCCTGACTTTC; CDR3aa: CASRRGNGANVLTF
d_gene: TRBD2; len: 16; j_gene: TRBJ2-4; abundance: few; v_gene: TRBV11-3; CDR3nt: TGTGCCAGCAGCTGGGGACTAGCGGGAGCCAAAAACATTCAGTACTTC; CDR3aa: CASSWGLAGAKNIQYF
d_gene: TRBD1; len: 12; j_gene: TRBJ2-7; abundance: few; v_gene: TRBV7-9; CDR3nt: TGTGCCAGCAGGGCCGGACAGGGTGAGCAGTACTTC; CDR3aa: CASRAGQGEQYF
d_gene: NA; len: 12; j_gene: TRBJ1-6; abundance: many; v_gene: TRBV3-1; CDR3nt: TGTGCCAGCAGCCTAGTGGAATCACCCCTCCACTTT; CDR3aa: CASSLVESPLHF
d_gene: TRBD2; len: 15; j_gene: TRBJ2-1; abundance: many; v_gene: TRBV9; CDR3nt: TGTGCCAGCAGCGTAGGCGGACTAGCTTACAATGAGCAGTTCTTC; CDR3aa: CASSVGGLAYNEQFF
d_gene: TRBD2; len: 15; j_gene: TRBJ2-3; abundance: many; v_gene: TRBV2; CDR3nt: TGTGCCAGCAGTAAACTAGCGGGAGAAGAAGATACGCAGTATTTT; CDR3aa: CASSKLAGEEDTQYF